The 13 T cell receptor beta chains below all came from one sample that was sequenced in a study of cytomegalovirus exposure and HLA in healthy donors (dated by TCRdb to the late 2010s). Libraries came from the immunoSEQ multiplex PCR assay. For the multiplex PCR, a mixture combining 60 forward primers for TCR Vbeta segments and 13 reverse primers for TCR Jbeta segments was used. What TCRdb holds here is the immuneACCESS table cut down to in-frame rearrangements. Part of the clones is not present; checked against another copy, under half of the missing clones reflect an unresolved V gene, and the others are unexplained. The sample table shows about 130,000 clones, and 60% to 80% are seen once. The ten largest clones represent roughly 7.2% of the sample. The sample consisted of PBMCs. Source of these receptors: a male donor in good health and CMV-seronegative.

As to this clone: Relative to the germline gene, one junction end is altered; a read error may explain this. This chain uses TRBV14 with TRBJ1-1; D is possibly TRBD1 (5 bases). In germline, CDR1 is SGHDN, CDR2 FVKESK. The CDR3 totals 12 residues. In DNA, the CDR3 is TGTGCCAGCAGCCAAGGGACACCCTTAATGATCTTT. This translates into CASSQGTPLMIF. The whole variable domain, filled in from reference TRBV14 and TRBJ1-1, reads EAGVTQFPSHSVIEKGQTVTLRCDPISGHDNLYWYRRVMGKEIKFLLHFVKESKQDESGMPNNRFLAERTGGTYSTLKVQPAELEDSGVYFCASSQGTPLMIFGQGTRLTVV.

The J gene is TRBJ1-2, the V gene TRBV5-8; 8 nucleotides match TRBD1. The CDR3 covers 14 residues. J gave up 6 bases and V 0 bases, and 4 bases lay outside the gene matches. Germline CDR1 is SGHTS and CDR2 is YDEGEE. CDR3 sequence reads: CASSLVRTGNGYTF. CDR3 sequence (DNA): TGTGCCAGCAGCTTGGTTCGGACAGGGAATGGCTACACCTTC.

This clone appeared a few times. J is TRBJ2-1 and V is TRBV29-1; 12 bases are shared with TRBD1. The CDR3 covers 12 residues. Germline CDR1 SQVTM, CDR2 ANQGSEA. The CDR3: CRGQGARNEQFF. The CDR3 nucleotides are TGCAGGGGACAGGGGGCGAGGAATGAGCAGTTCTTC.

V is TRBV15 and J is TRBJ2-2; 12 nucleotides line up with TRBD2. The CDR3 is made up of 15 amino acids. Losses at the gene ends were 5 bases for V and 8 bases for J; bases not matched to a gene: 6. In germline, CDR1 is LNHNV, CDR2 YYDKDF (reference sequence). CDR3 loop: CATSPTSGRGGELFF. DNA of the CDR3: TGTGCCACCAGCCCGACTAGCGGGAGAGGGGGGGAGCTGTTTTTT.

CDR3 protein: CASSLLGQEETQYF. DNA for the CDR3: TGTGCCAGCAGCCTCTTGGGACAAGAAGAGACCCAGTACTTC. The genes are TRBV11-3 and TRBJ2-5; the D gene is possibly TRBD1 (6 bases). Trimming cost V 5 bases and J 3 bases, with 13 bases left between them. This CDR3 spans 14 amino acids. Germline V lookup: CDR1 SGHNT, CDR2 YENEEA. Full variable domain (outside the CDR3, taken from reference TRBV11-3 and TRBJ2-5): EAGVVQSPRYKIIEKKQPVAFWCNPISGHNTLYWYLQNLGQGPELLIRYENEEAVDDSQLPKDRFSAERLKGVDSTLKIQPAELGDSAVYLCASSLLGQEETQYFGPGTRLLVL.

This chain uses TRBV6-4 with TRBJ2-3, with TRBD2 matching 13 bases. The CDR3 spans 17 residues. The germline gives CDR1 MRHNA, CDR2 SNTAGT. Trimming took 0 bases from V and 0 from J; bases not matched to a gene: 0. CDR3 coding DNA: TGTGCCAGCAGTGACTCGGGACTAGCGGGGAGCACAGATACGCAGTATTTT. It yields the protein CASSDSGLAGSTDTQYF.

CDR3 bases: TGTGCCAGTAGTGGGGGGAGGACAGGGAGGGAGACCCAGTACTTC. Its translation: CASSGGRTGRETQYF. V gene TRBV19 combines with J gene TRBJ2-5; 8 bases match TRBD1. In germline, CDR1 is LNHDA, CDR2 SQIVND (reference sequence). V lost 5 bases, J lost 5 bases, and 10 bases stayed unmatched. The CDR3 consists of 15 residues.

The CDR3 here is CASSVVASGATGELFF. CDR3 nucleotides: TGTGCCAGCAGCGTAGTAGCTAGCGGGGCCACCGGGGAGCTGTTTTTT. The rearrangement uses TRBV9 and TRBJ2-2, with 9 bases matching TRBD2. The CDR3 runs 16 residues. Trimming took 0 bases from V and 4 from J; bases not matched to a gene: 4. Germline loops: CDR1 SGDLS, CDR2 YYNGEE.

In its sample, this clone was seen a few times. The V call is TRBV15, the J call TRBJ2-5; D perhaps matches TRBD2 (6 bases). V was clipped by 1 base and J by 5 bases, with 20 bases between them. The CDR3 is 17 residues long. Germline V gives CDR1 LNHNV, CDR2 YYDKDF (reference sequence). In DNA form, the CDR3 reads TGTGCCACCAGCAGAGGCAAGTCCGGGGGAGGCCACGAGACCCAGTACTTC. This translates into CATSRGKSGGGHETQYF.

J is TRBJ2-7 and V is TRBV5-5; TRBD2 agrees at 10 bases. CDR1 and CDR2 from the germline V gene are SGHKS and YYEKEE (reference sequence). With 4 bases clipped from V and 4 bases from J, the junction kept 8 bases outside the gene matches. This CDR3 has 15 residues. In DNA, the CDR3 is TGTGCCAGCAGCCCTCCTAGCGGGAGAGGGTACGAGCAGTACTTC. Protein product: CASSPPSGRGYEQYF.

CDR3 nucleotides: TGTGCCAGCAGCCCCGGGACAATGGAGACCCAGTACTTC. Protein product: CASSPGTMETQYF. The V gene is TRBV7-2, the J gene TRBJ2-5; the D gene is possibly TRBD1 (6 bases). The CDR3 is 13 residues long. From germline, CDR1 is SGHTA and CDR2 FQGNSA. Trimming removed 5 bases from V and 5 bases from J, with 12 bases in between.

J is TRBJ2-3 and V is TRBV5-6; TRBD2 aligns across 11 bases. The CDR3 extends over 14 amino acids. V lost 4 bases, J lost 7 bases, and 5 bases stayed unmatched. The germline CDR1 and CDR2 sequences are SGHDT and YYEEEE. This CDR3 is CASSQTSGVYTQYF. DNA of the CDR3: TGTGCCAGCAGCCAGACTAGCGGGGTATATACGCAGTATTTT.

This chain joins TRBV19 and TRBJ2-3; D uncertain. V shed 1 base and J shed 2 bases, with 10 bases lying between them. Germline loops: CDR1 LNHDA, CDR2 SQIVND (reference sequence). The CDR3 covers 15 residues. This CDR3 is CASSIATVHTDTQYF. The CDR3 DNA sequence: TGTGCCAGTAGTATAGCCACGGTCCACACAGATACGCAGTATTTT.